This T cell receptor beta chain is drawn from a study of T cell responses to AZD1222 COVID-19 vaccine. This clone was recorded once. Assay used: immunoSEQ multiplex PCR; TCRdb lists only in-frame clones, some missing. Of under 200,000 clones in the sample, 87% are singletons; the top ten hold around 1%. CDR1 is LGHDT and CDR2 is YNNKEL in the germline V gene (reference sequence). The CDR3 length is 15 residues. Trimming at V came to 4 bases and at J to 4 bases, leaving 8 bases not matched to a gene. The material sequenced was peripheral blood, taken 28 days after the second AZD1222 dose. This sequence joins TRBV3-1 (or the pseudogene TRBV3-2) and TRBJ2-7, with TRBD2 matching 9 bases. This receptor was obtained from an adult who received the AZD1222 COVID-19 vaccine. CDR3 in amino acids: CASSRGSSGVYEQYF. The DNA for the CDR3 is TGTGCCAGCAGCCGGGGGTCTAGCGGGGTGTACGAGCAGTACTTC.